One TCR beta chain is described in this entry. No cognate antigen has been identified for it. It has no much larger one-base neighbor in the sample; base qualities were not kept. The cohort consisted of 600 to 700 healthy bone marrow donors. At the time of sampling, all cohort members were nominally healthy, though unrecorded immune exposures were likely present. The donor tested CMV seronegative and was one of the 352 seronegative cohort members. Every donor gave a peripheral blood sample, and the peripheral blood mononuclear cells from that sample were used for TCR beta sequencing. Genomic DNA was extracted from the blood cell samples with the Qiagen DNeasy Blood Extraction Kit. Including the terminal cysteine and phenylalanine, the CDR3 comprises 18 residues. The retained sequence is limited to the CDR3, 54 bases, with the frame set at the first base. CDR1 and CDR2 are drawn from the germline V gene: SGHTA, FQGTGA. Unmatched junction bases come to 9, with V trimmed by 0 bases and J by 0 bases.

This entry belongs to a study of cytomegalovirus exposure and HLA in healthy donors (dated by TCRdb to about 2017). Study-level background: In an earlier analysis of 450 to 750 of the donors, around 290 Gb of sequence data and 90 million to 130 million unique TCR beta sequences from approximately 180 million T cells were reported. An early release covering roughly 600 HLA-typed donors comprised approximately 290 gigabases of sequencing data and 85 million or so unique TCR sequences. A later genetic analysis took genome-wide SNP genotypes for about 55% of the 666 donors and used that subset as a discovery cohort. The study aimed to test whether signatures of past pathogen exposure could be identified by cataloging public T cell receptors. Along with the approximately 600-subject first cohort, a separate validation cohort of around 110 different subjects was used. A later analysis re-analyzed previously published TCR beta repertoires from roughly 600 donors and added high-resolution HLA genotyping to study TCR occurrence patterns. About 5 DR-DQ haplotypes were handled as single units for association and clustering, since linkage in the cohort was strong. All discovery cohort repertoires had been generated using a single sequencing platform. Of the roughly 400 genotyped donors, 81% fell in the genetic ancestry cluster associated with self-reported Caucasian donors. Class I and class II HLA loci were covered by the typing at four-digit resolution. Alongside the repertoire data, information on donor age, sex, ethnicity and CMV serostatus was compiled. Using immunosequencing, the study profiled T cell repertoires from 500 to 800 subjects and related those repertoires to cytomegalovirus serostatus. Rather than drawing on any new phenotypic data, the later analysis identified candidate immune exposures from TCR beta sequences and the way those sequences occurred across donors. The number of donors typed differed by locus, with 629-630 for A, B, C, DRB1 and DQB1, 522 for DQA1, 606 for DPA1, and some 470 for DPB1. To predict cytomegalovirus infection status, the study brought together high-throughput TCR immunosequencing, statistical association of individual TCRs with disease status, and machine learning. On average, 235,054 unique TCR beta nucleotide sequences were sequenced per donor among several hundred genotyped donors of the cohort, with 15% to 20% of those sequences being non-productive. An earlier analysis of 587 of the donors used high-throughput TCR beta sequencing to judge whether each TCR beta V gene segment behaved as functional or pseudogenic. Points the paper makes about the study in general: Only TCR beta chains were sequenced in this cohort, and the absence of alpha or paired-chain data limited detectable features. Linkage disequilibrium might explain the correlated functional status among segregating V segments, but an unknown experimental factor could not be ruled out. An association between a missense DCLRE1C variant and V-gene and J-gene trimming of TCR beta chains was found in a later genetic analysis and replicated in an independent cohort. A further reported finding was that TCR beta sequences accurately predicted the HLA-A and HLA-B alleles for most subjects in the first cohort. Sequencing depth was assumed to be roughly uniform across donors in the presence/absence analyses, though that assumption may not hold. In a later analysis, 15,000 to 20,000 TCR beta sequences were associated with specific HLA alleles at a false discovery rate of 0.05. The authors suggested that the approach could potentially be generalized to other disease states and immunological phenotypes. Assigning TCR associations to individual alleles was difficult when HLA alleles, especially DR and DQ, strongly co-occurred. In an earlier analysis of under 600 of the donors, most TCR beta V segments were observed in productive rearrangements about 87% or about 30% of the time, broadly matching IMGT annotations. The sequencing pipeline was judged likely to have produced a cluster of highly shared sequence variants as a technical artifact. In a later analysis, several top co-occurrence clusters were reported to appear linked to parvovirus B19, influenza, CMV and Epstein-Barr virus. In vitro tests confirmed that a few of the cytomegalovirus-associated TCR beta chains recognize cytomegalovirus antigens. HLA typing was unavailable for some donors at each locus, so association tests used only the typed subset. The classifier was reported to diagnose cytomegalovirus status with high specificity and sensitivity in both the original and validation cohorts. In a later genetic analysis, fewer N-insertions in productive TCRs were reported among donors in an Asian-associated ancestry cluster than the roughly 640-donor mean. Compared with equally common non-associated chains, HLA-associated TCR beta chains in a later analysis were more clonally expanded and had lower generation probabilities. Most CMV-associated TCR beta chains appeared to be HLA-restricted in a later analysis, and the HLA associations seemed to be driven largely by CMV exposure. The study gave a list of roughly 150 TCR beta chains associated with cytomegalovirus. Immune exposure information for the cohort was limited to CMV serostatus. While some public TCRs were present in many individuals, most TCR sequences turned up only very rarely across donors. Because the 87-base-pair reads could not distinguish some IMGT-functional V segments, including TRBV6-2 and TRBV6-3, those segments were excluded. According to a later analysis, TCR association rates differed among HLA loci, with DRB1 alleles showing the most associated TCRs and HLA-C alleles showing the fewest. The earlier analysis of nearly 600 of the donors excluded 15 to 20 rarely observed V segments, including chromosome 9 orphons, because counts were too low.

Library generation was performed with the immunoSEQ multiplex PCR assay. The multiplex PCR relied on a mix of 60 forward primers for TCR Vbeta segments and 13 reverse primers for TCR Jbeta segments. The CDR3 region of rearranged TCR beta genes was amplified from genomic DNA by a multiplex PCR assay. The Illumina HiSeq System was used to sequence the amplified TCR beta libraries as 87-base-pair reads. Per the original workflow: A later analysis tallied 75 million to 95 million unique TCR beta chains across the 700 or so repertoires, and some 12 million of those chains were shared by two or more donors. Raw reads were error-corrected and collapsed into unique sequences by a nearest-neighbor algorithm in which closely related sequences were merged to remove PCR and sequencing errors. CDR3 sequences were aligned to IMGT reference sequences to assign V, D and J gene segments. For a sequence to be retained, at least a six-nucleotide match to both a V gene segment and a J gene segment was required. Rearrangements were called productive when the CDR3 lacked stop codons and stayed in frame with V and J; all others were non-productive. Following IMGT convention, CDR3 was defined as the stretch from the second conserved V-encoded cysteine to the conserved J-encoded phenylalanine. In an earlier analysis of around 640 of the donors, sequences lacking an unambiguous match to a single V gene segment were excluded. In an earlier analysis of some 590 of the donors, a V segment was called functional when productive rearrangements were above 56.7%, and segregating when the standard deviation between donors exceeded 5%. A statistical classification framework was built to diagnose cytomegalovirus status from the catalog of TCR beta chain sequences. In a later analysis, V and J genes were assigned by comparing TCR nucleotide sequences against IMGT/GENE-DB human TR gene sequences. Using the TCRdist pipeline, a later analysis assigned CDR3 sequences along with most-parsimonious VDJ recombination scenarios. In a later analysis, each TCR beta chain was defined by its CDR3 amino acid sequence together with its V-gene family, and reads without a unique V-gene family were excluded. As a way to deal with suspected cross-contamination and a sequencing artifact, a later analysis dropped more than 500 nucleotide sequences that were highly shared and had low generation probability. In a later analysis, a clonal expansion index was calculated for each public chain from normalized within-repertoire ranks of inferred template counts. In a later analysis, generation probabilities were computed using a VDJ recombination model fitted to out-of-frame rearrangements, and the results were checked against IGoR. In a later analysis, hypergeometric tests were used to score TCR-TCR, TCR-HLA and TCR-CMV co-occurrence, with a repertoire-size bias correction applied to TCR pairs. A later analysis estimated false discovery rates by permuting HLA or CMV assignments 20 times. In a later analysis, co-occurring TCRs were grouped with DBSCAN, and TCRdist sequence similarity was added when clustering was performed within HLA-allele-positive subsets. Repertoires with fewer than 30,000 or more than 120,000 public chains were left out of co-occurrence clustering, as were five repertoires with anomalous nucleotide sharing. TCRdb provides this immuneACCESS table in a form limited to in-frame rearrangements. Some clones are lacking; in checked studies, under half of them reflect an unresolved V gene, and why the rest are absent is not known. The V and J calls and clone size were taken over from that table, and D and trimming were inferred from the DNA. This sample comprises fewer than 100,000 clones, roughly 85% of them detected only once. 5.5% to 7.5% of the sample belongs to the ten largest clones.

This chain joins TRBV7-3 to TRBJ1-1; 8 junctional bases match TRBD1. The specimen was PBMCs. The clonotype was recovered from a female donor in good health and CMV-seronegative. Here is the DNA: TGTGCCAGCAGCTTAACGGTCCGGACAGGGAAAGTGAACACTGAAGCTTTCTTT. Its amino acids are CASSLTVRTGKVNTEAFF.